This is a list of T cell receptor beta chains from one sample in a study of identical twins. TCRdb reprocessed the 5' RACE reads via MiXCR and lists one record per CDR3 protein. The sample yields 400,000 to 650,000 distinct CDR3 sequences, less than 25% seen once. This sample was shared with a second study, whose subject was T cells expressing NK-cell markers.

The sample taken for sequencing was CD4+ T cells sorted from blood. Receptor source: a woman younger than 30 in good health. The CDR3 runs from the conserved cysteine through the conserved F or W. The order of the fields is CDR3 protein, CDR3 DNA, clone size, D gene, V gene, J gene. A D gene is named only where the DNA matches it firmly. Clone size, where shown, is once, few, many, or a class for clones that have expanded.

CDR3: CASSRGTSRYF; DNA: TGTGCCAGCAGCCGAGGGACTAGCAGGTACTTC; size: -; D: TRBD2; V: TRBV3-1; J: TRBJ2-7
CDR3: CASSSPFRGGYNEQFF; DNA: TGTGCCAGCAGTTCCCCTTTTAGGGGAGGGTACAATGAGCAGTTCTTC; size: -; D: TRBD2; V: TRBV6-5; J: TRBJ2-1
CDR3: CASSLPESQETQYF; DNA: TGTGCCAGCAGCTTACCGGAAAGCCAAGAGACCCAGTACTTC; size: -; D: -; V: TRBV5-5; J: TRBJ2-5
CDR3: CASSPQHAAENEQFF; DNA: TGTGCCAGCAGCCCCCAGCACGCTGCCGAGAATGAGCAGTTCTTC; size: -; D: -; V: TRBV7-2; J: TRBJ2-1
CDR3: CASSEWGSGANVLTF; DNA: TGTGCCAGCAGTGAATGGGGCTCTGGGGCCAACGTCCTGACTTTC; size: few; D: -; V: TRBV25-1; J: TRBJ2-6
CDR3: CASSPQGSGTVNF; DNA: TGTGCCAGCAGCCCCCAGGGAAGTGGAACCGTTAACTTC; size: -; D: -; V: TRBV7-2; J: TRBJ2-5
CDR3: CASSLSGRGGYTF; DNA: TGTGCCAGCAGCTTATCCGGCAGGGGTGGCTACACCTTC; size: -; D: -; V: TRBV7-2; J: TRBJ1-2
CDR3: CASSSLLGGSTDTQYF; DNA: TGTGCCAGCAGTTCCCTTTTGGGGGGTAGCACAGATACGCAGTATTTT; size: -; D: -; V: TRBV12-3/TRBV12-4; J: TRBJ2-3
CDR3: CSASLRFTDTQYF; DNA: TGCAGTGCTAGTCTCAGATTCACAGATACGCAGTATTTT; size: -; D: -; V: TRBV20-1; J: TRBJ2-3
CDR3: CATSDPWTSGNGTDTQYF; DNA: TGTGCCACCAGTGATCCGTGGACTAGCGGGAACGGTACAGATACGCAGTATTTT; size: once; D: TRBD2; V: TRBV24-1; J: TRBJ2-3
CDR3: CASSQDRGPWETQYF; DNA: TGTGCCAGCAGCCAAGATAGAGGACCATGGGAGACCCAGTACTTC; size: few; D: -; V: TRBV14; J: TRBJ2-5
CDR3: CASSVTPQGNYGYTF; DNA: TGCGCCAGCAGCGTCACACCTCAGGGGAACTATGGCTACACCTTC; size: -; D: -; V: TRBV4-3; J: TRBJ1-2
CDR3: CASSLKGEGTEAFF; DNA: TGCGCCAGCAGCTTGAAGGGGGAAGGAACTGAAGCTTTCTTT; size: -; D: -; V: TRBV5-1; J: TRBJ1-1
CDR3: CSARPSDRGLLEQYF; DNA: TGCAGTGCTAGACCCTCGGACAGGGGGTTGCTCGAGCAGTACTTC; size: few; D: TRBD1; V: TRBV20-1; J: TRBJ2-7
CDR3: CSGVSDTYEQYF; DNA: TGCAGTGGGGTTAGCGATACCTACGAGCAGTACTTC; size: few; D: -; V: TRBV20-1; J: TRBJ2-7
CDR3: CAISAGLAGGLLEQFF; DNA: TGTGCCATCAGTGCTGGACTAGCGGGGGGCCTACTTGAGCAGTTCTTC; size: few; D: TRBD2; V: TRBV10-3; J: TRBJ2-1
CDR3: CASSAGLNTEAFF; DNA: TGTGCCAGCAGCGCCGGACTGAACACTGAAGCTTTCTTT; size: -; D: -; V: TRBV7-7; J: TRBJ1-1
CDR3: CSASGPNMNTEAFF; DNA: TGCAGTGCGTCTGGGCCGAACATGAACACTGAAGCTTTCTTT; size: many; D: -; V: TRBV20-1; J: TRBJ1-1
CDR3: CASSLIPNEQFF; DNA: TGTGCCAGCAGCTTAATCCCCAATGAGCAGTTCTTC; size: -; D: -; V: TRBV7-8; J: TRBJ2-1
CDR3: CASSPSTDILTF; DNA: TGTGCCAGCTCACCCTCGACAGATATATTAACCTTC; size: -; D: -; V: TRBV18; J: TRBJ2-7
CDR3: CASSVGLAYTDTQYF; DNA: TGTGCCAGCAGCGTAGGATTGGCGTACACAGATACGCAGTATTTT; size: once; D: -; V: TRBV9; J: TRBJ2-3
CDR3: CASRTGSINTIYF; DNA: TGTGCCAGCCGGACAGGGTCCATAAACACCATATATTTT; size: few; D: TRBD1; V: TRBV10-3; J: TRBJ1-3
CDR3: CASSVDRGSYGYTF; DNA: TGTGCCAGCAGCGTCGACAGGGGGTCATATGGCTACACCTTC; size: once; D: TRBD1; V: TRBV9; J: TRBJ1-2
CDR3: CASSQDGWGENEQYF; DNA: TGTGCCAGCAGCCAAGACGGGTGGGGCGAAAACGAGCAGTACTTC; size: -; D: -; V: TRBV3-1; J: TRBJ2-7
CDR3: CAIKTTSGADTGELFF; DNA: TGTGCCATCAAGACTACTAGCGGGGCAGACACCGGGGAGCTGTTTTTT; size: -; D: TRBD2; V: TRBV10-3; J: TRBJ2-2
CDR3: CASSYPGTSGTNEQFF; DNA: TGTGCCAGCAGCTATCCCGGGACTAGCGGGACCAATGAGCAGTTCTTC; size: -; D: TRBD2; V: TRBV7-2; J: TRBJ2-1
CDR3: CSVDDSSGSQQYF; DNA: TGCAGCGTTGACGACAGCTCCGGTTCCCAGCAGTACTTC; size: few; D: -; V: TRBV29-1; J: TRBJ2-7
CDR3: CASSYSGGGTHNSPLHF; DNA: TGTGCCAGCAGTTACTCTGGAGGCGGGACCCATAATTCACCCCTCCACTTT; size: once; D: -; V: TRBV6-5; J: TRBJ1-6
CDR3: CASRSQGLSNQPQHF; DNA: TGTGCCAGCAGATCACAGGGGCTTAGCAATCAGCCCCAGCATTTT; size: few; D: TRBD1; V: TRBV12-3/TRBV12-4; J: TRBJ1-5
CDR3: CASSYSGLSGQYF; DNA: TGTGCCAGCAGTTACTCGGGTCTATCGGGCCAGTACTTC; size: -; D: -; V: TRBV6-5; J: TRBJ2-5
CDR3: CASSLSGTSDEQFF; DNA: TGTGCCAGCAGTCTATCCGGGACTAGCGATGAGCAGTTCTTC; size: few; D: TRBD2; V: TRBV12-3/TRBV12-4; J: TRBJ2-1
CDR3: CASSRTGPLNEQFF; DNA: TGCGCCAGCAGCAGAACGGGGCCTCTAAATGAGCAGTTCTTC; size: -; D: -; V: TRBV5-1; J: TRBJ2-1
CDR3: CAISEVVWVPNEQFF; DNA: TGTGCCATCAGTGAGGTCGTGTGGGTCCCCAATGAGCAGTTCTTC; size: -; D: -; V: TRBV10-3; J: TRBJ2-1
CDR3: CSARPSSGANVLTF; DNA: TGCAGTGCTAGGCCGTCCTCGGGGGCCAACGTCCTGACTTTC; size: few; D: -; V: TRBV20-1; J: TRBJ2-6
CDR3: CASSLLLADSNQPQHF; DNA: TGTGCCAGCAGCTTACTTTTAGCGGATAGCAATCAGCCCCAGCATTTT; size: -; D: -; V: TRBV7-8; J: TRBJ1-5
CDR3: CASSYSIAGGRDTQYF; DNA: TGTGCCAGCAGTTACTCGATAGCGGGAGGGCGAGATACGCAGTATTTT; size: many; D: TRBD2; V: TRBV6-5; J: TRBJ2-3
CDR3: CSVGTWNEQYF; DNA: TGCAGCGTCGGGACTTGGAACGAGCAGTACTTC; size: few; D: -; V: TRBV29-1; J: TRBJ2-7
CDR3: CAISPARKGNNEQFF; DNA: TGTGCCATCAGCCCCGCGCGAAAAGGAAACAATGAGCAGTTCTTC; size: -; D: -; V: TRBV10-3; J: TRBJ2-1
CDR3: CASSPITGTGNYYGYTF; DNA: TGTGCCAGCAGCCCAATAACCGGGACAGGGAACTACTATGGCTACACCTTC; size: few; D: TRBD1; V: TRBV5-5; J: TRBJ1-2
CDR3: CAITGTNTGELFF; DNA: TGTGCCATCACTGGCACTAACACCGGGGAGCTGTTTTTT; size: -; D: -; V: TRBV10-3; J: TRBJ2-2
CDR3: CAIISSGQGGYTF; DNA: TGTGCCATCATTAGTAGTGGACAAGGGGGCTACACCTTC; size: few; D: -; V: TRBV10-3; J: TRBJ1-2
CDR3: CASSQQAGGPYEQYF; DNA: TGCGCCAGCAGCCAACAAGCGGGAGGGCCCTACGAGCAGTACTTC; size: few; D: TRBD2; V: TRBV4-3; J: TRBJ2-7
CDR3: CASSSTGTGGIGYTF; DNA: TGTGCCAGCAGCTCGACCGGGACAGGTGGAATCGGCTACACCTTC; size: few; D: TRBD1; V: TRBV5-6; J: TRBJ1-2
CDR3: CASSFGLADRDTQYF; DNA: TGTGCCAGCAGCTTCGGACTAGCGGACAGAGATACGCAGTATTTT; size: -; D: TRBD2; V: TRBV6-1; J: TRBJ2-3
CDR3: CSAYGRGSTDTQYF; DNA: TGCAGCGCATACGGTCGCGGGAGCACAGATACGCAGTATTTT; size: -; D: -; V: TRBV29-1; J: TRBJ2-3
CDR3: CASKWTGSYEQYF; DNA: TGTGCCAGCAAGTGGACAGGCTCCTACGAGCAGTACTTC; size: -; D: TRBD1; V: TRBV2; J: TRBJ2-7
CDR3: CASSFSLGDGYTF; DNA: TGTGCCAGCAGCTTCTCCCTCGGGGATGGCTACACCTTC; size: -; D: -; V: TRBV11-2; J: TRBJ1-2
CDR3: CASSLVAGGSHEQYF; DNA: TGTGCCAGCAGTTTGGTAGCGGGAGGTTCCCACGAGCAGTACTTC; size: few; D: TRBD2; V: TRBV12-3/TRBV12-4; J: TRBJ2-7
CDR3: CASSPRTSRRGQETQYF; DNA: TGTGCCAGCTCACCGCGGACTAGTCGAAGGGGCCAAGAGACCCAGTACTTC; size: few; D: TRBD2; V: TRBV18; J: TRBJ2-5
CDR3: CSAKDRGREKLFF; DNA: TGCAGCGCTAAGGACAGGGGGAGAGAAAAACTGTTTTTT; size: few; D: TRBD1; V: TRBV29-1; J: TRBJ1-4
CDR3: CASSLLGTGFRSGELFF; DNA: TGTGCCAGCAGCTTGTTAGGGACAGGGTTTCGCTCCGGGGAGCTGTTTTTT; size: -; D: TRBD1; V: TRBV5-6; J: TRBJ2-2
CDR3: CSVVGWAEAFF; DNA: TGCAGCGTTGTAGGCTGGGCTGAAGCTTTCTTT; size: -; D: -; V: TRBV29-1; J: TRBJ1-1
CDR3: CASSPTTGEQYF; DNA: TGTGCCAGCTCACCCACTACTGGCGAGCAGTACTTC; size: -; D: -; V: TRBV18; J: TRBJ2-7
CDR3: CSAKTANYGYTF; DNA: TGCAGTGCTAAGACAGCTAACTATGGCTACACCTTC; size: -; D: -; V: TRBV20-1; J: TRBJ1-2